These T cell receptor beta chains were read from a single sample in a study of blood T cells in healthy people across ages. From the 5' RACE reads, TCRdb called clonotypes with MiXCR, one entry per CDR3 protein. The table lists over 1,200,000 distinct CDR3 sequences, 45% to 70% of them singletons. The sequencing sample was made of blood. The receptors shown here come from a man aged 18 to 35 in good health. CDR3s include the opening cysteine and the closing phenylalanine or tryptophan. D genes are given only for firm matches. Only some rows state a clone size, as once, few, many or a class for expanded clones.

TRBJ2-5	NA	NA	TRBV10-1	CASSESRAGLQETQYF	TGCGCCAGCAGTGAGTCCCGAGCAGGGCTACAAGAGACCCAGTACTTC
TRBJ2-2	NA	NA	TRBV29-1	CSVDPNTGELFF	TGCAGCGTTGACCCGAACACCGGGGAGCTGTTTTTT
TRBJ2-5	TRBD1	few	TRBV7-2	CASSPRTGFETQYF	TGTGCCAGCAGCCCACGGACAGGTTTTGAGACCCAGTACTTC
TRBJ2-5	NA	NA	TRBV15	CATSQRSDQETQYF	TGTGCCACCAGCCAGAGATCGGACCAAGAGACCCAGTACTTC
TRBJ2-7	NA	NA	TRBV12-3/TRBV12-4	CASSSEVDYEQYF	TGTGCCAGCAGTTCCGAGGTTGACTACGAGCAGTACTTC
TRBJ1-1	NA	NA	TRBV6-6	CASSYFRGDTEAFF	TGTGCCAGCAGTTACTTCAGGGGCGACACTGAAGCTTTCTTT
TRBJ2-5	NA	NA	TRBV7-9	CASSAPLVETQYF	TGTGCCAGCAGCGCACCTCTTGTGGAGACCCAGTACTTC
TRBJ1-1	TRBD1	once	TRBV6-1	CASRPPGQGWTEAFF	TGTGCCAGCAGACCCCCAGGACAGGGTTGGACTGAAGCTTTCTTT
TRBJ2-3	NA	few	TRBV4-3	CASSQSGDTTDTQYF	TGCGCCAGCAGCCAAAGCGGGGACACCACAGATACGCAGTATTTT
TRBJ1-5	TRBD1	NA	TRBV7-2	CASSLVAGGVQPQHF	TGTGCCAGCAGCTTAGTTGCAGGGGGCGTGCAGCCCCAGCATTTT
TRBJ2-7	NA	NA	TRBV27	CASGGVETHYEQYF	TGTGCCAGCGGAGGGGTAGAAACTCACTACGAGCAGTACTTC
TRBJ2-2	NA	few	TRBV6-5	CASSYSVTGELFF	TGTGCCAGCAGTTACTCCGTCACCGGGGAGCTGTTTTTT
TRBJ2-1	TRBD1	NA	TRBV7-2	CASSRTGGSSYNEQFF	TGTGCCAGCAGCAGGACAGGGGGCAGCTCCTACAATGAGCAGTTCTTC
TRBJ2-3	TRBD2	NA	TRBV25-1	CASTVSGRAADTQYF	TGTGCCAGCACCGTAAGCGGGAGGGCCGCGGATACGCAGTATTTT
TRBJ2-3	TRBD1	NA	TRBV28	CASSGGQETDTQYF	TGTGCCAGCAGTGGGGGACAGGAGACAGATACGCAGTATTTT
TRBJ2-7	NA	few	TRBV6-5	CASGLSLSSYEQYF	TGTGCCAGTGGTTTATCGCTTAGCTCCTACGAGCAGTACTTC
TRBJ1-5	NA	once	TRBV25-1	CASSEYGTDQPQHF	TGTGCCAGCAGTGAATATGGAACGGATCAGCCCCAGCATTTT
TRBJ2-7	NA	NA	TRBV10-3	CAISGRYEQYF	TGTGCCATCAGTGGGCGGTACGAGCAGTACTTC
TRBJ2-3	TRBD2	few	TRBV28	CASSFTSGFAEVTQYF	TGTGCCAGCAGTTTTACTAGCGGGTTCGCCGAAGTTACGCAGTATTTT
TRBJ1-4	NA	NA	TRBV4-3	CASSQDEGSRGEKLFF	TGCGCCAGCAGCCAAGACGAGGGAAGCCGGGGCGAAAAACTGTTTTTT
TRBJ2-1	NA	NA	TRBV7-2	CASSLSGDTYNEQFF	TGTGCCAGCAGCTTGAGCGGAGACACCTACAATGAGCAGTTCTTC
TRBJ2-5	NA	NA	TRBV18	CASSPVGNQETQYF	TGTGCCAGCTCACCTGTCGGAAACCAAGAGACCCAGTACTTC
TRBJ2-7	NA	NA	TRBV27	CASLPTFAAVPYEQYF	TGTGCCAGCCTTCCCACCTTCGCGGCAGTCCCCTACGAGCAGTACTTC
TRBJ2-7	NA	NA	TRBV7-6	CASSPSRAYEQYF	TGTGCCAGCAGCCCTAGTAGGGCCTACGAGCAGTACTTC
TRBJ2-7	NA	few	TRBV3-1	CASSQVYGGIGHEQYF	TGTGCCAGCAGCCAAGTTTATGGGGGAATTGGCCACGAGCAGTACTTC
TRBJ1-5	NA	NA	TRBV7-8	CASSLPPVGNQPQHF	TGTGCCAGCAGCTTACCCCCAGTGGGGAATCAGCCCCAGCATTTT
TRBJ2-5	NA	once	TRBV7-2	CASSFGLIGETQYF	TGTGCCAGCAGCTTTGGATTGATAGGGGAGACCCAGTACTTC
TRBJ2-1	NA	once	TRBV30	CALGVSSDNEQFF	TGTGCCTTGGGGGTGAGCTCCGACAATGAGCAGTTCTTC
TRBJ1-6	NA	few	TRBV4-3	CASSQRAGNNSPLHF	TGCGCCAGCAGCCAAAGAGCAGGAAATAATTCACCCCTCCACTTT
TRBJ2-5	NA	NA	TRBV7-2	CASSFVQGLYF	TGTGCCAGCAGCTTTGTTCAAGGACTGTACTTC
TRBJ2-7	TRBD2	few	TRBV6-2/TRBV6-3	CASSYGTSGNEQYF	TGTGCCAGCAGTTACGGGACTAGCGGGAATGAGCAGTACTTC
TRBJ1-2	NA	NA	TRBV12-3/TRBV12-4	CASSPAGSYGYTF	TGTGCCAGCAGTCCAGCGGGTAGTTATGGCTACACCTTC
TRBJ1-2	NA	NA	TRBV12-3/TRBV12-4	CASTTGGLYGYTF	TGTGCCAGCACCACAGGAGGCCTCTATGGCTACACCTTC
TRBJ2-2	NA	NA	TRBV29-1	CGALTNPSNTGELFF	TGCGGCGCGTTGACGAACCCATCGAACACCGGGGAGCTGTTTTTT
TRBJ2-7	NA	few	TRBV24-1	CATSDLLGSSYNEQYF	TGTGCCACCAGTGATTTGCTGGGGAGCTCCTACAATGAGCAGTACTTC
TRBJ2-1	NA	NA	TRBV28	CASRPNPRFYNEQFF	TGTGCCAGCAGGCCGAACCCCCGGTTCTACAATGAGCAGTTCTTC
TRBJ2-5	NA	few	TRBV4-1	CASSPAGLWGETQYF	TGCGCCAGCAGCCCAGCGGGTCTATGGGGGGAGACCCAGTACTTC
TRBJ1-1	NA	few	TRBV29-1	CSLRVAPNTEAFF	TGCAGCCTTCGGGTAGCCCCGAACACTGAAGCTTTCTTT
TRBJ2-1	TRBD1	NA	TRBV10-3	CAISELRQGTYNEQFF	TGTGCCATCAGTGAGTTGAGACAGGGAACCTACAATGAGCAGTTCTTC
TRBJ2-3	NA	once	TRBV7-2	CASSLGTRAGTDTQYF	TGTGCCAGCAGCTTAGGGACCCGGGCCGGCACAGATACGCAGTATTTT
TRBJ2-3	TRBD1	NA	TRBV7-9	CASSTTGGAVDTQYF	TGTGCCAGCTCAACGACAGGGGGCGCGGTAGATACGCAGTATTTT
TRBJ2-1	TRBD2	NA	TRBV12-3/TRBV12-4	CASLREVAAHNEQFF	TGTGCCAGCTTGCGGGAGGTAGCGGCTCACAATGAGCAGTTCTTC
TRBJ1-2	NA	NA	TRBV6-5	CASSSGTVNGYTF	TGTGCCAGCAGCTCCGGGACCGTCAATGGCTACACCTTC